What follows is one T cell receptor beta chain and its context. Other DNA sequences in the same sample also yield this CDR3. These data belong to a study of cytomegalovirus exposure and HLA in healthy donors. Primers for the PCR totalled 60 Vbeta and 13 Jbeta. TCRdb keeps only in-frame clones here, not all; method: immunoSEQ multiplex PCR. Reported are about 130,000 clones; the ten largest clones contain roughly 1.7%. CDR3 length: 15 residues. Germline CDR1 reads MDHEN; CDR2 reads SYDVKM. The V end was cut by 6 bases, the J end by 0 bases, with 11 bases between. The rearrangement links TRBV28 to TRBJ1-4; no firm D call. The TCR was taken from a man between 18 and 35 years old in good health and CMV-seronegative. The sample taken for sequencing was PBMCs. CDR3 coding DNA: TGTGCCAGCAGCCCTCCAGGTGCAACTAATGAAAAACTGTTTTTT. As protein: CASSPPGATNEKLFF.